This TCR beta chain was sequenced in a study of control samples from healthy donors and cancer patients. Only in-frame clones appear in the TCRdb table, and some are missing; sequencing was by immunoSEQ multiplex PCR. The sample has roughly 30,000 clones, approximately 90% seen once. CDR1 and CDR2 (germline): PRHDT, FYEKMQ (reference sequence). The CDR3 extends over 14 amino acids. Trimming cost V 0 bases and J 3 bases, with 9 bases left between them. What was sequenced was PBMCs. The receptor's source is a woman aged 35 to 49 with lung cancer. V is TRBV13 and J is TRBJ2-7; D may be TRBD1 (5 bases). The CDR3 loop reads CASSLGTENYEQYF. DNA for the CDR3: TGTGCCAGCAGCTTAGGGACAGAAAACTACGAGCAGTACTTC.